This T cell receptor beta chain is drawn from a study of neurological immune-mediated disorders. Findings of the study overall: Multiple sclerosis patients had less TCR clonal expansion than even healthy controls, unlike HTLV-1-associated myelopathy.

In this sample, this clonotype turned up many times. Its antigen is as yet unknown. The cDNA was generated through 5'RACE incorporating 10-nucleotide random UMIs. One entry per CDR3 protein results from TCRdb running MiXCR on the 5' RACE reads. This sample yields 20,000 to 25,000 distinct CDR3 sequences, of which around 14% are seen a single time; 5.5% belongs to the top ten. Time point reported: technical triplicate 1. Use was made of 750,000 to 1,000,000 CD4+ or CD8+ T cells in sorted libraries. The source of this sequence is a female donor with HTLV-1-associated myelopathy (HAM/TSP). Material: CD4+ T cells from blood.

CDR3: CASSGQGAVYEQYF. The CDR3, as DNA: TGCGCCAGCAGCGGACAGGGGGCGGTTTACGAGCAGTACTTC. This sequence joins TRBV5-1 and TRBJ2-7; 11 bases line up with TRBD1. Losses at the gene ends were 4 bases for V and 4 bases for J; bases not matched to a gene: 4. Germline loops: CDR1 SGHRS, CDR2 YFSETQ. The CDR3 totals 14 residues. Full variable domain (outside the CDR3, taken from reference TRBV5-1 and TRBJ2-7): KAGVTQTPRYLIKTRGQQVTLSCSPISGHRSVSWYQQTPGQGLQFLFEYFSETQRNKGNFPGRFSGRQFSNSRSEMNVSTLELGDSALYLCASSGQGAVYEQYFGPGTRLTVT.